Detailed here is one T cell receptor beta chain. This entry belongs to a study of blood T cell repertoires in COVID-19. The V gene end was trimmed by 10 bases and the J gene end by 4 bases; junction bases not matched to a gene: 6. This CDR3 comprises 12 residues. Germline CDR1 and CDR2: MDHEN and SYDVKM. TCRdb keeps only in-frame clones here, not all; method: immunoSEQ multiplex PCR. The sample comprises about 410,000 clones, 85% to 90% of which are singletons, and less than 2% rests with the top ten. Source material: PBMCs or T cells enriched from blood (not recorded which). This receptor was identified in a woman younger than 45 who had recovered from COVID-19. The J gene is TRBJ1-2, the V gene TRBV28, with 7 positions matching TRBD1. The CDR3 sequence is CATNGQAYGYTF. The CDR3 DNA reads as TGTGCCACTAACGGACAGGCCTATGGCTACACCTTC.